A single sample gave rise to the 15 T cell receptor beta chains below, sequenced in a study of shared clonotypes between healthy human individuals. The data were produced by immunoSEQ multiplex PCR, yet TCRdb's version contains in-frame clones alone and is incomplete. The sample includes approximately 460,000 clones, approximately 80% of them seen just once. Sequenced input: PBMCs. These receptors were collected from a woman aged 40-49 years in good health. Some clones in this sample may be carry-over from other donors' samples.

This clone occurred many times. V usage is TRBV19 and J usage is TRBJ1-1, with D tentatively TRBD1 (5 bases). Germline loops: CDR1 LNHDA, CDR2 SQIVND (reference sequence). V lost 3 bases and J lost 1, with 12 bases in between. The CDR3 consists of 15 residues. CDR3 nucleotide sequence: TGTGCCAGTAGTATTGGGACGAGAACGAACACTGAAGCTTTCTTT. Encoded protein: CASSIGTRTNTEAFF.

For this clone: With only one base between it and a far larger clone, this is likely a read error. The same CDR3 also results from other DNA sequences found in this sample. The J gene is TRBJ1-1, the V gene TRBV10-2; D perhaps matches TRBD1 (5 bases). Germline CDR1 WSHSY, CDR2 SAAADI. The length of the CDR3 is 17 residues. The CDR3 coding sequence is TGCGCCAGCAGTGAGTCCGTTTGGGGCACTTTGAACACTGAAGCCTTCTTT. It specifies CASSESVWGTLNTEAFF.

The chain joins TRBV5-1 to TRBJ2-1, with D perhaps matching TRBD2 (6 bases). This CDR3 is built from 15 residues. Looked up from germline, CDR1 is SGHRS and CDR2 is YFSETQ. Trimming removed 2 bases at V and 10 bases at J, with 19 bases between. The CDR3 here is CASSFRGVAVQEQFF. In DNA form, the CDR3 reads TGCGCCAGCAGCTTTCGGGGAGTAGCGGTCCAAGAGCAGTTCTTC.

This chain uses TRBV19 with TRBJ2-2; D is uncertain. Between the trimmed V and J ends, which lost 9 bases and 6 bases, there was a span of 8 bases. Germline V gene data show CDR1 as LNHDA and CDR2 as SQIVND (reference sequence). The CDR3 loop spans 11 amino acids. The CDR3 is CASGRSGELFF. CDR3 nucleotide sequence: TGTGCCAGCGGGCGCTCCGGGGAGCTGTTTTTT.

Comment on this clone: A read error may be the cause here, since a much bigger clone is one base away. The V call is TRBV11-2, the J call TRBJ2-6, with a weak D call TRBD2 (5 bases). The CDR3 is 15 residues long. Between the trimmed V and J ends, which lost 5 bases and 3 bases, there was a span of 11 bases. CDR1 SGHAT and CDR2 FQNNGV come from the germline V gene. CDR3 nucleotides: TGTGCCAGCAGCCCAGACGGGGTTGGGGCCAACGTCCTGACTTTC. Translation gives CASSPDGVGANVLTF.

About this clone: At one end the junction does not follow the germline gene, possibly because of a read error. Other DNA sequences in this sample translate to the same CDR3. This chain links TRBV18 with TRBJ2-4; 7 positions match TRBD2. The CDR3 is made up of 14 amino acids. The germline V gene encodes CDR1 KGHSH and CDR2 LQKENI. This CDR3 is CASSPTGGKNIQYF. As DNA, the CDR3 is TGTGCCAGCTCACCAACGGGGGGTAAAAACATCCAGTACTTC.

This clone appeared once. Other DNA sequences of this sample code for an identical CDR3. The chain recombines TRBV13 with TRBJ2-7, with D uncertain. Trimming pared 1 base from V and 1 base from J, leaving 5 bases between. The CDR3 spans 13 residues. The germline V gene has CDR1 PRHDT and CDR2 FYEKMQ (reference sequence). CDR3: CASSLVGSYEQYF. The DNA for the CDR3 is TGTGCCAGCAGCTTAGTGGGGTCCTACGAGCAGTACTTC.

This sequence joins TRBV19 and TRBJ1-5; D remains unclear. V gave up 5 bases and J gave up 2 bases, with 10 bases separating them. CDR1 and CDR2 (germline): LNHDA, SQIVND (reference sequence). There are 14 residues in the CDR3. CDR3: CASSDHEGNQPQHF. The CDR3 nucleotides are TGTGCCAGTAGTGATCACGAGGGCAATCAGCCCCAGCATTTT.

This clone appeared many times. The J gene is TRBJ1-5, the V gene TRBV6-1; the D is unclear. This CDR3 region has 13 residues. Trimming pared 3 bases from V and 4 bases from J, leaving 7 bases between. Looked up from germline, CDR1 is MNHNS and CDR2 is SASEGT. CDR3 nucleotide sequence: TGTGCCAGCAGTGACTGGGAGAATCAGCCCCAGCATTTT. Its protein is CASSDWENQPQHF.

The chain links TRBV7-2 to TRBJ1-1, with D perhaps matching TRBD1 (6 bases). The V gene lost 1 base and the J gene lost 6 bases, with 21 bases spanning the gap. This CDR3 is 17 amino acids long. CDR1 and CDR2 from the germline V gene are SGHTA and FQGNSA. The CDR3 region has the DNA TGTGCCAGCAGCTTAGAATGGGGGGCCAGGGATTTGCCTGAAGCTTTCTTT. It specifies CASSLEWGARDLPEAFF.

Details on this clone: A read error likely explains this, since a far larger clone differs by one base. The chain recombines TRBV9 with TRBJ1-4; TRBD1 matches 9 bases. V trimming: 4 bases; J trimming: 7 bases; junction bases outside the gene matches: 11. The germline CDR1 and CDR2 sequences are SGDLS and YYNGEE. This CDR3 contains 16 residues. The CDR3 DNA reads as TGTGCCAGCAGCACCACCACAGGGGGCTCAGGTGAAAAACTGTTTTTT. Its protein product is CASSTTTGGSGEKLFF.

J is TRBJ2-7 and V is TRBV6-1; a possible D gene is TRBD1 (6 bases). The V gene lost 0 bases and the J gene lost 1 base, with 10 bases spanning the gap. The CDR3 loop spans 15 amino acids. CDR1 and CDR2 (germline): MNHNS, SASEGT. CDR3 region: CASSEAHRGSYEQYF. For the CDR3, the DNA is TGTGCCAGCAGTGAAGCCCATAGGGGGTCCTACGAGCAGTACTTC.

The CDR3 loop is CASSQAVSRRYEQYF. The CDR3 DNA sequence: TGCGCCAGCAGCCAAGCGGTCTCCCGGAGGTACGAGCAGTACTTC. The chain links TRBV4-1 to TRBJ2-5; a possible D gene is TRBD2 (5 bases). The J call is uncertain, as TRBJ2-7 better fits the DNA end. There are 15 residues in the CDR3. CDR1 is MGHRA and CDR2 is YSYEKL in the germline V gene.

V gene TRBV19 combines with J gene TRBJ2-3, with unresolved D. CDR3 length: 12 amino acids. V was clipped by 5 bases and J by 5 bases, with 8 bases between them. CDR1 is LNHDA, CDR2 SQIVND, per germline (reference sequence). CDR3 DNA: TGTGCCAGTAGTTTAACGCAAGATACGCAGTATTTT. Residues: CASSLTQDTQYF.

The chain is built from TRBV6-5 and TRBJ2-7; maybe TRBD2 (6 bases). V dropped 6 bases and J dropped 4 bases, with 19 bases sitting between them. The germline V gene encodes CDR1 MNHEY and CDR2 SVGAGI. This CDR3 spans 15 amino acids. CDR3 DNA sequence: TGTGCCAGCAGAAGGACTATCCCAGGACCATACGAGCAGTACTTC. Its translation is CASRRTIPGPYEQYF.